The TCR beta chain under discussion was sequenced for a study of T cell responses to AZD1222 COVID-19 vaccine. In the case of this clone: Its antigen remains unidentified.

Study-level results: Seropositive at baseline were only 5 or 6 AZD1222 recipients.

Only in-frame clones appear in the TCRdb table, and some are missing; sequencing was by immunoSEQ multiplex PCR. This table holds 120,000 or so clones, approximately 90% found once. This clonotype was sampled from an adult in good health. Here the sequenced sample was peripheral blood, taken on day 0 of AZD1222 vaccination.

CDR3 protein: CASSFGLRGLFQPQHF. CDR3 sequence (DNA): TGTGCCAGCAGTTTCGGTCTCAGGGGGCTATTTCAGCCCCAGCATTTT. This sequence joins TRBV28 and TRBJ1-5; TRBD1 matches at 8 bases. The length of the CDR3 is 16 residues. Trimming cost V 3 bases and J 6 bases; bases outside gene matches: 10. Germline CDR1 is MDHEN and CDR2 is SYDVKM.